This T cell receptor (beta chain) was sequenced during a study of T cells in Graves' hyperthyroidism and ophthalmopathy. The sample holds a few counts of this clonotype. RNA transcripts yielded amplified TCR beta CDR3 regions. A set of HTBI primers served as the primers for a first-round RT-PCR of the TCR CDR3. Using its own MiXCR run on the multiplex PCR reads, TCRdb lists one record per CDR3 protein. This table has 300,000 to 400,000 distinct CDR3 sequences, roughly 20% appearing once. This CDR3 has 14 amino acids. CDR1 and CDR2 (germline): ENHRY, SYGVKD. The junction had 7 bases not matched to a gene; V was cut back by 8 bases and J by 3 bases.

This receptor was obtained from a woman aged 45-65 years with Graves' hyperthyroidism. Sequencing used blood. The genes are TRBV10-3 and TRBJ2-7, with 10 bases identical to TRBD2. In DNA, the CDR3 is TGTGCCATCTTTAGCGGGGGGCCGCTCTACGAGCAGTACGTC. Its protein is CAIFSGGPLYEQYV.